This T cell receptor beta chain originates from a study of technical replicates of blood from four donors (dated by TCRdb to between 2016 and 2019). Of note for this clone: Its cognate antigen has yet to be identified. No base quality information exists; no much larger clone differs at one position.

The library came from the immunoSEQ multiplex PCR assay. The source is immuneACCESS, and TCRdb retained only in-frame sequences with V and J called. Part of the clones is not carried over; for the studies checked, unresolved V genes explain less than half of this, and the remainder is unexplained. For this sample the table gives tens of thousands of clones, of which about 92% were detected only once. 0.2% to 0.25% of the sample comes from the top ten. From the cysteine through the phenylalanine, the CDR3 covers 15 amino acids. The CDR3 DNA has 45 bases and is translated from base 1. Trimming removed 7 bases from V and 3 bases from J, leaving 19 bases between the germline ends. CDR1 and CDR2 were assigned from the germline V gene (reference sequence) as MNHEY and SMNVEV.

Input material: T cells isolated from PBMCs. The sequence was collected from a human donor in good health. Recombination joined TRBV27 with TRBJ2-7; perhaps TRBD1 is the D gene, with 6 bases matching. The base sequence is TGTGCCAGCACCTCGGCCGGGACACTTTACTACGAGCAGTACTTC. Its protein product is CASTSAGTLYYEQYF.